These 23 T cell receptor beta chains were sequenced from one sample in a study of chemoradiotherapy in HPV16-positive cancers. The assay was immunoSEQ multiplex PCR, and TCRdb's table has in-frame clones only and misses some. The sample lists 10,000 to 15,000 clones; 89% were seen once. The sequences come from blood, collected from a patient who underwent chemoradiotherapy. The receptors come from a human donor with HPV-associated anogenital cancer.

The rearrangement uses TRBV6-4 and TRBJ2-5; D possibly corresponds to TRBD2 (5 bases). Germline-derived CDR1 and CDR2 are MRHNA and SNTAGT. Trimming removed 5 bases at V and 5 bases at J, with 12 bases between. This CDR3 is 13 amino acids long. CDR3 DNA: TGTGCCAGCAGTCCCGTCCGAGGGGAGACCCAGTACTTC. Translation gives CASSPVRGETQYF.

The rearrangement links TRBV14 to TRBJ2-1; the D is unclear. The germline CDR1 and CDR2 sequences are SGHDN and FVKESK. This CDR3 contains 15 residues. Trimming left V 1 base short and J 0 bases short, with 7 bases between. The CDR3, as DNA: TGTGCCAGCAGCCAAGGTTTCTTCTCCTACAATGAGCAGTTCTTC. Its translation: CASSQGFFSYNEQFF.

The chain carries TRBV30 and TRBJ2-2; 9 bases fit TRBD1. The CDR3 is 18 amino acids. The germline CDR1 and CDR2 sequences are GTSNPN and SVGIG (reference sequence). J gave up 3 bases and V 3 bases, and 14 bases lay outside the gene matches. CDR3 in amino acids: CAWSPRLDRGADTGELFF. As DNA, the CDR3 is TGTGCCTGGAGCCCTCGGCTCGACAGGGGGGCTGACACCGGGGAGCTGTTTTTT.

J is TRBJ1-6 and V is TRBV2; a possible D gene is TRBD1 (6 bases). The V end lost 4 bases, the J end lost 8 bases, and 15 bases lay between the germline ends. In germline, CDR1 is SNHLY, CDR2 FYNNEI. This CDR3 contains 15 residues. The CDR3 coding sequence is TGTGCCAGCAGTGTCCGGGGGGCGCGGGATTCACCCCTCCACTTT. It specifies CASSVRGARDSPLHF.

The chain combines TRBV7-2 with TRBJ1-2, with D unclear. Germline V gene lookup returns CDR1 SGHTA and CDR2 FQGNSA. Between the trimmed V and J ends, which lost 5 bases and 7 bases, there was a span of 8 bases. The CDR3 has 11 residues. The CDR3, as DNA: TGTGCCAGCAGCCTGGGAGCTGGCTACACCTTC. It codes for CASSLGAGYTF.

V gene TRBV11-3 combines with J gene TRBJ1-6; D gene unclear. The V and J ends lost 5 bases and 6 bases respectively, with 8 bases between them. The CDR3 consists of 13 residues. Germline V gene lookup returns CDR1 SGHNT and CDR2 YENEEA. CDR3 amino acids: CASSLRRNSPLHF. Written as DNA, the CDR3 is TGTGCCAGCAGCCTAAGACGTAATTCACCCCTCCACTTT.

The V and J genes are TRBV7-9 and TRBJ2-1; possibly TRBD2 for D (5 bases). From germline, CDR1 is SEHNR and CDR2 FQNEAQ (reference sequence). Trimming left V 1 base short and J 3 bases short, with 10 bases between. The CDR3 runs 15 residues. Written as DNA, the CDR3 is TGTGCCAGCAGCTTAGTGGCTAGCTACTACAATGAGCAGTTCTTC. Protein sequence: CASSLVASYYNEQFF. The variable domain in full, with the rest retrieved from reference TRBV7-9 and TRBJ2-1, is DTGVSQNPRHKITKRGQNVTFRCDPISEHNRLYWYRQTLGQGPEFLTYFQNEAQLEKSRLLSDRFSAERPKGSFSTLEIQRTEQGDSAMYLCASSLVASYYNEQFFGPGTRLTVL.

The chain employs TRBV19 and TRBJ2-7; 9 nucleotides match TRBD1. V lost 5 bases to trimming and J lost 3 bases; unmatched junction nucleotides: 23. This CDR3 comprises 20 residues. Looked up from germline, CDR1 is LNHDA and CDR2 is SQIVND (reference sequence). This chain's CDR3 is CASSFRSSGQGNPLDYEQYF. The CDR3 region has the DNA TGTGCCAGTAGTTTTCGTTCGTCCGGACAGGGGAACCCCCTTGACTACGAGCAGTACTTC.

The J gene is TRBJ1-1, the V gene TRBV18; 7 bases align to TRBD1. CDR1 and CDR2 from the germline V gene are KGHSH and LQKENI. With V trimmed by 5 bases and J by 0 bases, 6 bases remained unmatched. This CDR3 comprises 15 residues. Here the CDR3 DNA reads TGTGCCAGCTCAACCAGGGGGGCCATGAACACTGAAGCTTTCTTT. Translated, it gives CASSTRGAMNTEAFF.

The DNA for the CDR3 is TGCGCCAGCAGCTCGGGAGACAGTCTAGGGTATGGCTACACCTTC. The encoded protein is CASSSGDSLGYGYTF. The chain recombines TRBV5-1 with TRBJ1-2, with D possibly being TRBD1 (5 bases). V gave up 3 bases and J gave up 5 bases, with 17 bases separating them. Germline V gene lookup returns CDR1 SGHRS and CDR2 YFSETQ. The CDR3 runs 15 residues.

The chain has TRBV6-6 and TRBJ2-7; D unresolved. The CDR3 is made up of 14 amino acids. The germline V gene encodes CDR1 MNHNY and CDR2 SVGAGI (reference sequence). The germline V and J ends were trimmed by 0 bases and 5 bases, with 11 bases remaining between them. The DNA of the CDR3 is TGTGCCAGCAGTTACTCGAGTCTGCGCCACGAGCAGTACTTC. This codes for CASSYSSLRHEQYF.

The chain carries TRBV7-6 and TRBJ2-2; D gene ambiguous. Germline CDR1 and CDR2: SGHVS and FNYEAQ. The V and J ends lost 2 bases and 7 bases respectively, with 2 bases between them. The CDR3 is 11 amino acids. CDR3: CASSLSGELFF. The CDR3 bases are TGTGCCAGCAGCTTAAGCGGGGAGCTGTTTTTT.

The chain couples TRBV6-5 to TRBJ2-1; 9 positions match TRBD2. Germline trimming cut 4 bases from V and 3 bases from J; bases unmatched to any gene: 4. The germline gives CDR1 MNHEY, CDR2 SVGAGI. The CDR3 spans 15 residues. The DNA of the CDR3 is TGTGCCAGCAGTTCACTTAGCGGGGGCTACAATGAGCAGTTCTTC. Amino acid sequence: CASSSLSGGYNEQFF.

V usage is TRBV13 and J usage is TRBJ2-7; 15 bases are shared with TRBD2. CDR1 and CDR2 (germline): PRHDT, FYEKMQ (reference sequence). With V trimmed by 5 bases and J by 7 bases, 9 bases remained unmatched. The CDR3 totals 16 residues. CDR3 coding DNA: TGTGCCAGCAGCCTCGGACTAGCGGGAGGGCCGGGGGAGCAGTACTTC. Translation gives CASSLGLAGGPGEQYF.

The chain combines TRBV7-6 with TRBJ2-1; no definite D call. The CDR3 length is 13 residues. Trimming shortened V by 8 bases and J by 4 bases, and 12 bases separated the two germline ends. CDR1 and CDR2 from the germline V gene are SGHVS and FNYEAQ. The CDR3 DNA reads TGTGCCAGCGGCCGATCGAAGTACAATGAGCAGTTCTTC. Its protein product is CASGRSKYNEQFF.

The rearrangement links TRBV2 to TRBJ2-7; D is tentatively TRBD1 or TRBD2 (5 bases each). Trimming took 6 bases from V and 6 from J, leaving 12 bases between them. The germline V gene encodes CDR1 SNHLY and CDR2 FYNNEI. CDR3 length: 12 amino acids. CDR3 protein: CASRGESSEQYF. For the CDR3, the DNA is TGTGCCAGCAGAGGGGAGTCCAGCGAGCAGTACTTC.

The chain is built from TRBV7-8 and TRBJ2-1, with 10 bases aligning to TRBD1. With 4 bases clipped from V and 2 bases from J, the junction kept 5 bases outside the gene matches. CDR1 is SGHVS and CDR2 is FQNEAQ in the germline V gene. The CDR3 consists of 16 residues. The DNA for the CDR3 is TGTGCCAGCAGCTCTCCGGGACAGGGGCCCTACAATGAGCAGTTCTTC. Translation gives CASSSPGQGPYNEQFF. The full variable domain, its missing parts supplied by reference TRBV7-8 and TRBJ2-1, is GAGVSQSPRYKVAKRGQDVALRCDPISGHVSLFWYQQALGQGPEFLTYFQNEAQLDKSGLPSDRFFAERPEGSVSTLKIQRTQQEDSAVYLCASSSPGQGPYNEQFFGPGTRLTVL.

The chain joins TRBV6-1 to TRBJ1-1; tentative D call: TRBD1 (6 bases). This CDR3 spans 13 amino acids. Per germline, CDR1 MNHNS and CDR2 SASEGT. V lost 6 bases and J lost 1, with 9 bases in between. This CDR3 reads CASSRGGNTEAFF. The DNA of the CDR3 is TGTGCCAGCAGCAGGGGAGGGAACACTGAAGCTTTCTTT.

This chain connects TRBV7-2 to TRBJ2-3, with TRBD2 matching over 16 bases. CDR1 and CDR2 (germline): SGHTA, FQGNSA. The CDR3 runs 19 residues. J gave up 7 bases and V 1 base, and 11 bases lay outside the gene matches. The CDR3 nucleotides read TGTGCCAGCAGCTTAGAAGTGGGACTAGCGGGAGGGCCGTCCTATACGCAGTATTTT. This encodes CASSLEVGLAGGPSYTQYF.

The rearrangement links TRBV4-1 to TRBJ1-2, with TRBD1 identical over 7 bases. Germline V gene sequence: CDR1 MGHRA, CDR2 YSYEKL. Trimming removed 1 base from V and 11 bases from J; junction bases left unmatched: 13. The CDR3 is made up of 15 amino acids. The CDR3 bases are TGCGCCAGCAGCCAAGTTGTAATTTCGGGACAGCTTTACACCTTC. Protein product: CASSQVVISGQLYTF.

The chain links TRBV7-2 to TRBJ1-1, with a possible D match to TRBD1 (5 bases). This CDR3 contains 13 residues. CDR1 SGHTA and CDR2 FQGNSA come from the germline V gene. Trimming pared 5 bases from V and 1 base from J, leaving 8 bases between. The CDR3 DNA sequence: TGTGCCAGCAGCCCGACAGCGAACACTGAAGCTTTCTTT. Its protein product is CASSPTANTEAFF.

The rearrangement joins TRBV7-9 to TRBJ1-6; D is possibly TRBD1 (5 bases). CDR1 and CDR2 (germline): SEHNR, FQNEAQ (reference sequence). The V end lost 1 base, the J end lost 7 bases, and 8 bases lay between the germline ends. The CDR3 is 14 amino acids. CDR3 amino acids: CASSLGDPNSPLHF. The CDR3, as DNA: TGTGCCAGCAGCTTAGGGGACCCCAATTCACCCCTCCACTTT. Supplemented by reference TRBV7-9 and TRBJ1-6, the full variable domain reads DTGVSQNPRHKITKRGQNVTFRCDPISEHNRLYWYRQTLGQGPEFLTYFQNEAQLEKSRLLSDRFSAERPKGSFSTLEIQRTEQGDSAMYLCASSLGDPNSPLHFGNGTRLTVT.

This chain uses TRBV27 with TRBJ2-1, with D uncertain. Germline V gives CDR1 MNHEY, CDR2 SMNVEV (reference sequence). Deletions cut 4 bases from V and 2 bases from J, with 15 bases between. The CDR3 has 16 residues. The CDR3 DNA is TGTGCCAGCAGTTCCCCCATAAGGCAGGCCTACAATGAGCAGTTCTTC. This codes for CASSSPIRQAYNEQFF.